Below are 4 T cell receptor beta chains sequenced from a single sample in a study of T cell responses to AZD1222 COVID-19 vaccine. Method: immunoSEQ multiplex PCR; TCRdb's copy keeps in-frame clones and lacks some. The sample lists over 100,000 clones; roughly 90% were seen once. The specimen was peripheral blood, collected on day 0 of AZD1222 vaccination. These receptor sequences come from an adult in good health.

The rearrangement joins TRBV27 to TRBJ1-4; 9 nucleotides align to TRBD1. Germline V lookup: CDR1 MNHEY, CDR2 SMNVEV (reference sequence). V lost 3 bases and J lost 1; bases outside the gene matches: 18. The CDR3 extends over 21 amino acids. The DNA for the CDR3 is TGTGCCAGCAGTTTCAGAGACAGGGGGAGGATTAAGTTTAAAACTAATGAAAAACTGTTTTTT. Translating gives CASSFRDRGRIKFKTNEKLFF.

CDR3 sequence: CASSSRGGWAEAFF. DNA for the CDR3: TGTGCCAGCAGCTCCCGAGGGGGATGGGCTGAAGCTTTCTTT. V and J are TRBV13 and TRBJ1-1; tentative D call: TRBD1 (6 bases). This CDR3 has 14 residues. The ends were cut back, 4 bases at V and 6 bases at J, with 15 bases in the middle. CDR1 is PRHDT, CDR2 FYEKMQ, per germline (reference sequence).

V is TRBV7-3 and J is TRBJ2-2, with 10 positions matching TRBD2. J was trimmed by 4 bases and V by 1 base; bases with no gene match: 12. Germline V gene sequence: CDR1 SGHTA, CDR2 FQGTGA. The CDR3 contains 19 residues. CDR3 in amino acids: CASSLRASGRAGITGELFF. The CDR3 region has the DNA TGTGCCAGCAGCTTAAGGGCCAGCGGGAGGGCAGGAATCACCGGGGAGCTGTTTTTT.

The chain couples TRBV4-2 to TRBJ2-3; 10 positions match TRBD2. Looked up from germline, CDR1 is LGHNA and CDR2 is YNFKEQ. The CDR3 totals 17 residues. V dropped 0 bases and J dropped 2; count of bases not matched to a gene: 5. DNA of the CDR3: TGTGCCAGCAGCCAAGACGGGCTAGCGGGGGTCACAGATACGCAGTATTTT. It codes for CASSQDGLAGVTDTQYF.